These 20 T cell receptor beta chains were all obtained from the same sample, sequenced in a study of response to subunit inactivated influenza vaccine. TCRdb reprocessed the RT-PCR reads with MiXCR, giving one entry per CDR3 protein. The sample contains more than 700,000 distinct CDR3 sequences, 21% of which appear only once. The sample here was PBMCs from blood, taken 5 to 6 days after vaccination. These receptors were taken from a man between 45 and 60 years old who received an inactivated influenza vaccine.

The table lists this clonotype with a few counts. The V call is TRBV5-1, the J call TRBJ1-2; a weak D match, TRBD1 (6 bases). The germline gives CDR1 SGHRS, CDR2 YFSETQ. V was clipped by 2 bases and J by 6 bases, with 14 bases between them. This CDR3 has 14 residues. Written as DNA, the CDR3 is TGCGCCAGCAGCTTTCAGAAGGGGGAGCATGGCTACACCTTC. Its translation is CASSFQKGEHGYTF.

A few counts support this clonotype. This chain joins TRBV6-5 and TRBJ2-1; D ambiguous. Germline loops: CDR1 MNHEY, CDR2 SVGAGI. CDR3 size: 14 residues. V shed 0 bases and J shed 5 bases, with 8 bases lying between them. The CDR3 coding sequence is TGTGCCAGCAGTTACTCGATCCAGCACAATGAGCAGTTCTTC. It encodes CASSYSIQHNEQFF.

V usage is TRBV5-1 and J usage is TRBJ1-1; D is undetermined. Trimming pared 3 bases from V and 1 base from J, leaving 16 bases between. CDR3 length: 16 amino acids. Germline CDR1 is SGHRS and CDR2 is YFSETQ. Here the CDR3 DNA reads TGCGCCAGCAGCTCACTTGGCCTAGGGCAGAACACTGAAGCTTTCTTT. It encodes CASSSLGLGQNTEAFF.

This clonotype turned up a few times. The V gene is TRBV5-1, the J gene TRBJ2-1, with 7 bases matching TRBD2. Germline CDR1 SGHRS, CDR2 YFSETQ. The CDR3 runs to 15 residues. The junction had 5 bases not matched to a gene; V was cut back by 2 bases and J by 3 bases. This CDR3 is CASSFRLADYNEQFF. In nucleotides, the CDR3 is TGCGCCAGCAGCTTTCGTCTAGCGGACTACAATGAGCAGTTCTTC.

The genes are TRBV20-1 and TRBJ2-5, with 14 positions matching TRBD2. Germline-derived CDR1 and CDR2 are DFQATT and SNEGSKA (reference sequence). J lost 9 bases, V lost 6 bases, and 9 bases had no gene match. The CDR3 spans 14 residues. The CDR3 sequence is CSASGLAGAIAQYF. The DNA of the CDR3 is TGCAGTGCGTCGGGACTAGCGGGAGCGATTGCCCAGTACTTC.

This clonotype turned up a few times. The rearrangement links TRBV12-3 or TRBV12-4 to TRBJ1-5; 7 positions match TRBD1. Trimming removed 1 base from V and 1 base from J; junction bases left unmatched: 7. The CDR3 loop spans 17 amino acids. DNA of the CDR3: TGTGCCAGCAGTTTAGGCGCCCACAGGGGAAGCAATCAGCCCCAGCATTTT. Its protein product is CASSLGAHRGSNQPQHF.

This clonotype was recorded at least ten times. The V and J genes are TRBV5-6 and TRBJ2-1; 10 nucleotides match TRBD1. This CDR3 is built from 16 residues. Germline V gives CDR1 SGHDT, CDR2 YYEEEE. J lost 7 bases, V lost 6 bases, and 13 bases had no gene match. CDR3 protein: CASTIVGTGVINEQFF. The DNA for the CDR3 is TGTGCCAGCACCATTGTCGGGACAGGGGTAATTAATGAGCAGTTCTTC.

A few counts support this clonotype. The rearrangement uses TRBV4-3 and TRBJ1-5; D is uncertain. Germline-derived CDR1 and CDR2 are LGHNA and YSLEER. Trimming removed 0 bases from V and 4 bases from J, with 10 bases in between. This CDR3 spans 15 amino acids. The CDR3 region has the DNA TGCGCCAGCAGCCAAGATTATTGGACGAATCAGCCCCAGCATTTT. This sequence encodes CASSQDYWTNQPQHF.

For the CDR3, the DNA is TGTGCCAGCAGCTCCCTTTGGGGAGGACAGGCAGCCCTCCACTTT. Its protein product is CASSSLWGGQAALHF. This rearrangement joins TRBV5-5 to TRBJ1-6; 7 nucleotides align to TRBD1. Trimming cost V 3 bases and J 14 bases; bases outside gene matches: 14. The CDR3 sequence is 15 residues long. Germline CDR1 and CDR2: SGHKS and YYEKEE (reference sequence).

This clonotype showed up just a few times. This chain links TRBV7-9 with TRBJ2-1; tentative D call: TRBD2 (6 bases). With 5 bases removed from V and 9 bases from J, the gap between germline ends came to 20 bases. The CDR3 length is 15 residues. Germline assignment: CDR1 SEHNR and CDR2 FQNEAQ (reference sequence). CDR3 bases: TGTGCCAGCAGCACCCGACTAGGACGCCACCCTGAGCAGTTCTTC. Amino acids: CASSTRLGRHPEQFF.

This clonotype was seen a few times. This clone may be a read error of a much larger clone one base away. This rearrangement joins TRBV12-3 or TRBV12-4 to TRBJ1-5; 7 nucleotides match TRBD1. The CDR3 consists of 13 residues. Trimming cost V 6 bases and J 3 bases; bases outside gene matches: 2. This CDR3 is CASRGQFNQPQHF. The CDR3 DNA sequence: TGTGCCAGCAGGGGACAGTTCAATCAGCCCCAGCATTTT.

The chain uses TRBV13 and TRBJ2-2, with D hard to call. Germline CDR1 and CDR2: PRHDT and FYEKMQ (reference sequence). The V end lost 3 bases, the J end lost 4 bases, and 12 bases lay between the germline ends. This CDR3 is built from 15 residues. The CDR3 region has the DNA TGTGCCAGCAGCTTCGGCTATGATGGCACCGGGGAGCTGTTTTTT. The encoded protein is CASSFGYDGTGELFF. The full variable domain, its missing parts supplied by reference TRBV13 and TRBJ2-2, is AAGVIQSPRHLIKEKRETATLKCYPIPRHDTVYWYQQGPGQDPQFLISFYEKMQSDKGSIPDRFSAQQFSDYHSELNMSSLELGDSALYFCASSFGYDGTGELFFGEGSRLTVL.

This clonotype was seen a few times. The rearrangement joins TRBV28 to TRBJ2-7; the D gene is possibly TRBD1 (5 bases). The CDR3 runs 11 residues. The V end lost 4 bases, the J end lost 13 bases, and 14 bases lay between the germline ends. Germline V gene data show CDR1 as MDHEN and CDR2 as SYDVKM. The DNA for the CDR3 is TGTGCCAGCAGTTCCAGCAGGGATGGATACTTC. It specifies CASSSSRDGYF. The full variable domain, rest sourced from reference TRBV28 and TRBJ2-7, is DVKVTQSSRYLVKRTGEKVFLECVQDMDHENMFWYRQDPGLGLRLIYFSYDVKMKEKGDIPEGYSVSREKKERFSLILESASTNQTSMYLCASSSSRDGYFGPGTRLTVT.

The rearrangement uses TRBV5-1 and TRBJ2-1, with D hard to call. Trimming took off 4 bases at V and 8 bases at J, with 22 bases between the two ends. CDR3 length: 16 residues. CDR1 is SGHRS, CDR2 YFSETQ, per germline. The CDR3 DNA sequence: TGCGCCAGCAGCGCCTTGGAGAGTCGCCTGGGCTATGAGCAGTTCTTC. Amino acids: CASSALESRLGYEQFF.

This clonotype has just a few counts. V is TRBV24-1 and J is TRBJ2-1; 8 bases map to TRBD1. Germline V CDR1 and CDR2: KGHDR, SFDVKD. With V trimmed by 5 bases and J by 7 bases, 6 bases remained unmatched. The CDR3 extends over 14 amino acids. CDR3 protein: CATSAAGTGNEQFF. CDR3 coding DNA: TGTGCCACCAGTGCGGCCGGGACAGGTAATGAGCAGTTCTTC.

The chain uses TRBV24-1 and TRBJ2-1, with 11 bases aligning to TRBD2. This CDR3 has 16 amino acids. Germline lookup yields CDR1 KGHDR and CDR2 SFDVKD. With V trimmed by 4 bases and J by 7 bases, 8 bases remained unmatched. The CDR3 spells CATSDPTTSGANEQFF. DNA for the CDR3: TGTGCCACCAGTGACCCTACGACTAGCGGGGCTAATGAGCAGTTCTTC.

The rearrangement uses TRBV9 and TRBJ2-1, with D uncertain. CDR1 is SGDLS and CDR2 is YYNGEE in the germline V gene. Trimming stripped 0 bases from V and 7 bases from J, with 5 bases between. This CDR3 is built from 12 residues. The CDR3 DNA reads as TGTGCCAGCAGCGTAGGACTGAATGAGCAGTTCTTC. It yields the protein CASSVGLNEQFF.

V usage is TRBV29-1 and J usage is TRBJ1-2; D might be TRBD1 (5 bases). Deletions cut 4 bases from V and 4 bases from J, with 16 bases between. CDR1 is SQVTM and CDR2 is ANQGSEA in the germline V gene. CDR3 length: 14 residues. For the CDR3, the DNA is TGCAGCGTTGTGTTACTCAGGGAGTTCTATGGCTACACCTTC. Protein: CSVVLLREFYGYTF.

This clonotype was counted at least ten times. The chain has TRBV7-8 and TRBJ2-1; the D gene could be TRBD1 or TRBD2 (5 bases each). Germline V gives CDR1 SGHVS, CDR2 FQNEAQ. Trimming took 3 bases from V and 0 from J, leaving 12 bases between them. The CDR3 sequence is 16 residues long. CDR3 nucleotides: TGTGCCAGCAGCTTCGGGGCTACCAGCTCCTACAATGAGCAGTTCTTC. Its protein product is CASSFGATSSYNEQFF. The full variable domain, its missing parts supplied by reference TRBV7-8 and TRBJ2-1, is GAGVSQSPRYKVAKRGQDVALRCDPISGHVSLFWYQQALGQGPEFLTYFQNEAQLDKSGLPSDRFFAERPEGSVSTLKIQRTQQEDSAVYLCASSFGATSSYNEQFFGPGTRLTVL.

As DNA, the CDR3 is TGTGCCAGCAGCTTAGCGCAAACCGACGGCAATGAGCAGTTCTTC. Amino acids: CASSLAQTDGNEQFF. The chain carries TRBV7-2 and TRBJ2-1; D unclear. CDR1 and CDR2 from the germline V gene are SGHTA and FQGNSA. This CDR3 has 15 residues. With 0 bases removed from V and 6 bases from J, the gap between germline ends came to 12 bases.